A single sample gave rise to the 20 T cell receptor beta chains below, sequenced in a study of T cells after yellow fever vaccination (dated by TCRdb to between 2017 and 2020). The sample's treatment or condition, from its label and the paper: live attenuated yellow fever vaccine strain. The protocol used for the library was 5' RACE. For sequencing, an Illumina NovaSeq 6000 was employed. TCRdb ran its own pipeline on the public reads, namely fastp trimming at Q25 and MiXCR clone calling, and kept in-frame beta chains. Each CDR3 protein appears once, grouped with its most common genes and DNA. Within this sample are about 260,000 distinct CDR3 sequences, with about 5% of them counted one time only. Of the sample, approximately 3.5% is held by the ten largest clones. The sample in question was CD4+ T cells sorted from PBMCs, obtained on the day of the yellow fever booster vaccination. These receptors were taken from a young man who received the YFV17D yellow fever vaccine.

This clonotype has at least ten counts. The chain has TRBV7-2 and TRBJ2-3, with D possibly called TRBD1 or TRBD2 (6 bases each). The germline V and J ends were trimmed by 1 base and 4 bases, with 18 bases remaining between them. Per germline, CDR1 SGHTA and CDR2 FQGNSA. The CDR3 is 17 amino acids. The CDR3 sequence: CASSLVSTRGVADTQYF. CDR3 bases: TGTGCCAGCAGCTTAGTCTCGACTAGGGGGGTGGCAGATACGCAGTATTTT.

For the CDR3, the DNA is TGTGCCTGGAGGGGGACCGGACCTGAAGCTTTCTTT. Its protein product is CAWRGTGPEAFF. The rearrangement uses TRBV30 and TRBJ1-1; weak D call: TRBD1 (5 bases). The germline V and J ends were trimmed by 3 bases and 6 bases, with 11 bases remaining between them. Germline CDR1 reads GTSNPN; CDR2 reads SVGIG (reference sequence). This CDR3 region has 12 residues.

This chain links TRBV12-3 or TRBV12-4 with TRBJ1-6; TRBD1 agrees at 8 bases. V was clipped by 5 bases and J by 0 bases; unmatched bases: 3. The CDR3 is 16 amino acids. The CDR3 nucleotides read TGTGCCAGCAGTCGACAGGGGAGCTCCTATAATTCACCCCTCCACTTT. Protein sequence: CASSRQGSSYNSPLHF.

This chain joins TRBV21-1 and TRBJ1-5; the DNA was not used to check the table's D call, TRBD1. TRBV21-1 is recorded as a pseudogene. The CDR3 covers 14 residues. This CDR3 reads CASGGTGYNQPQHF. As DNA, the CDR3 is TGTGCCAGCGGCGGGACAGGGTACAATCAGCCCCAGCATTTT.

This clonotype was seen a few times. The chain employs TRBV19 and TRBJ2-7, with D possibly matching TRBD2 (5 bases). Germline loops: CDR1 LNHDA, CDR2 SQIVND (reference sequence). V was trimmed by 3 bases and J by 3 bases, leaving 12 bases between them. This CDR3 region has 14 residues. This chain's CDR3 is CASSIGVKDYEQYF. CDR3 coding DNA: TGTGCCAGTAGTATCGGGGTCAAGGACTACGAGCAGTACTTC.

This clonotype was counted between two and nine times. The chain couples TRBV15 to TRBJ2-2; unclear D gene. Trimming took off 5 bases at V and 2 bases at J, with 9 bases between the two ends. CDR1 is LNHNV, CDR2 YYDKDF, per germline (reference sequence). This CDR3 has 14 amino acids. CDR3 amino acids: CATSRLSNTGELFF. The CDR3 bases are TGTGCCACCAGCCGCTTGAGTAACACCGGGGAGCTGTTTTTT.

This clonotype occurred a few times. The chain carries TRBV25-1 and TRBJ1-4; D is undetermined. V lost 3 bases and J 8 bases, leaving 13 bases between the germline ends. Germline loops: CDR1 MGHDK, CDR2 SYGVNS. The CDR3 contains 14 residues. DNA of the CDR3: TGTGCCAGCAGTGACACTCTACCTAGGGAAAAACTGTTTTTT. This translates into CASSDTLPREKLFF.

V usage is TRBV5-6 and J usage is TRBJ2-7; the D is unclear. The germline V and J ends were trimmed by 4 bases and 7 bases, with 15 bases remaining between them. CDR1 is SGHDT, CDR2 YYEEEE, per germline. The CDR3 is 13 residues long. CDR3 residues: CASSRSSLREQYV. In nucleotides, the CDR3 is TGTGCCAGCAGCCGGTCGTCGCTGAGGGAGCAGTACGTC.

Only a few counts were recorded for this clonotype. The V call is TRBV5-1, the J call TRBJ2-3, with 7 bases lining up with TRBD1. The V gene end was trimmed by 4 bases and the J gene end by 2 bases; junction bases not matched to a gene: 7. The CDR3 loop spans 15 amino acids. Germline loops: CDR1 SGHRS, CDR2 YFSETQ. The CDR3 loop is CASSTYRGNTDTQYF. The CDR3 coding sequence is TGCGCCAGCAGCACCTACAGGGGTAACACAGATACGCAGTATTTT.

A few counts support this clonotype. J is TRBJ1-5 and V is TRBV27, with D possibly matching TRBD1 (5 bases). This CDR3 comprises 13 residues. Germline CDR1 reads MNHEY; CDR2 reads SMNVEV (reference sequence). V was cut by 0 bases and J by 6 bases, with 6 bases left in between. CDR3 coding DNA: TGTGCCAGCAGTTTATCGGACATTCAGCCCCAGCATTTT. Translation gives CASSLSDIQPQHF.

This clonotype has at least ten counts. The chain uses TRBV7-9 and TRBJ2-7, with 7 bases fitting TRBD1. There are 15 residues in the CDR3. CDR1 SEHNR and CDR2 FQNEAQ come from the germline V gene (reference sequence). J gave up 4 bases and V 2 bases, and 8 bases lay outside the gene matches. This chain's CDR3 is CASSLSWDRPYEQYV. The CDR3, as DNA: TGTGCCAGCAGCTTATCCTGGGACAGACCATACGAGCAGTACGTC.

The CDR3 loop reads CSAMAGISTDTQYF. The CDR3, as DNA: TGCAGTGCTATGGCGGGGATTAGCACAGATACGCAGTATTTT. The chain uses TRBV20-1 and TRBJ2-3, with D perhaps matching TRBD2 (6 bases). This CDR3 comprises 14 residues. Trimming took off 4 bases at V and 0 bases at J, with 11 bases between the two ends. From germline, CDR1 is DFQATT and CDR2 SNEGSKA (reference sequence).

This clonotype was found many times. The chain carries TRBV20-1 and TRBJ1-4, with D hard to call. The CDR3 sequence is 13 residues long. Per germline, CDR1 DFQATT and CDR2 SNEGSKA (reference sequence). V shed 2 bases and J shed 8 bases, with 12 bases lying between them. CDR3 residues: CSARRERREKLFF. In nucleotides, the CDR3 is TGCAGTGCTAGAAGGGAGAGACGGGAAAAACTGTTTTTT.

This CDR3 reads CASSPAGLSEQYF. The CDR3 bases are TGCGCCAGCAGCCCAGCGGGACTTAGTGAGCAGTACTTC. The chain is built from TRBV5-1 and TRBJ2-7, with 7 bases that match TRBD2. CDR1 is SGHRS and CDR2 is YFSETQ in the germline V gene. The V and J ends lost 4 bases and 7 bases, in that order; junction bases with no gene match: 8. The CDR3 is made up of 13 amino acids.

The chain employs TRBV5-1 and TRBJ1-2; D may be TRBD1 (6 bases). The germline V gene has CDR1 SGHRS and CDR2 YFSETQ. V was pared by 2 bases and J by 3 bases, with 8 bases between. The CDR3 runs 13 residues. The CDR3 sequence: CASSLQGHYGYTF. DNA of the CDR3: TGCGCCAGCAGCTTACAGGGTCACTATGGCTACACCTTC.

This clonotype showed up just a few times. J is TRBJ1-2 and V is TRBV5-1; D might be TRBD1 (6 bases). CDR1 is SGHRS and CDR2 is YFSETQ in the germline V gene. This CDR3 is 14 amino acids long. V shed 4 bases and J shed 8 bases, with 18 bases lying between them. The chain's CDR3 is CASSVGSRGGGYTF. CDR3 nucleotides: TGCGCCAGCAGCGTAGGATCCAGGGGTGGCGGCTACACCTTC.

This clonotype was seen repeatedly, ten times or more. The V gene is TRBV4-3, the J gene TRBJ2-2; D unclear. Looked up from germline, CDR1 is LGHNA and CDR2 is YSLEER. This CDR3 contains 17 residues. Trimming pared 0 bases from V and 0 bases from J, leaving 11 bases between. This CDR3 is CASSQDPPRTNTGELFF. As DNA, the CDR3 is TGCGCCAGCAGCCAAGATCCCCCGAGGACGAACACCGGGGAGCTGTTTTTT.

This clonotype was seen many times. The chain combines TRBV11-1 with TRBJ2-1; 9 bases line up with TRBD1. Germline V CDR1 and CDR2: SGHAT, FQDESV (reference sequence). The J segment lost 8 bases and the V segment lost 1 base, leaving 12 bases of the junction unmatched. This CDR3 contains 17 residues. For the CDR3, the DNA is TGTGCCAGCAGCTTAGGTCCTGGACAGGGGACGGTCGATGAGCAGTTCTTC. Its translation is CASSLGPGQGTVDEQFF.

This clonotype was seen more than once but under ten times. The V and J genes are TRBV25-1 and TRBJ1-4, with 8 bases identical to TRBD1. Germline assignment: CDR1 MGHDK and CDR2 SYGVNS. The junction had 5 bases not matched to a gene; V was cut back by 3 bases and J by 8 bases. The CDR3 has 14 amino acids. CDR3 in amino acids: CASSEAGGDEKLFF. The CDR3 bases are TGTGCCAGCAGTGAGGCAGGGGGCGACGAAAAACTGTTTTTT.

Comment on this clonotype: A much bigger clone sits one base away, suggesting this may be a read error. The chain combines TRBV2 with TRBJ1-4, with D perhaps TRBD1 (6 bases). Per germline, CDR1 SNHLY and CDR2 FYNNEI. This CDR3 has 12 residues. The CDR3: CASSGTDEILFF. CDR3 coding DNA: TGTGCCAGCAGTGGGACAGATGAAATACTGTTTTTT.